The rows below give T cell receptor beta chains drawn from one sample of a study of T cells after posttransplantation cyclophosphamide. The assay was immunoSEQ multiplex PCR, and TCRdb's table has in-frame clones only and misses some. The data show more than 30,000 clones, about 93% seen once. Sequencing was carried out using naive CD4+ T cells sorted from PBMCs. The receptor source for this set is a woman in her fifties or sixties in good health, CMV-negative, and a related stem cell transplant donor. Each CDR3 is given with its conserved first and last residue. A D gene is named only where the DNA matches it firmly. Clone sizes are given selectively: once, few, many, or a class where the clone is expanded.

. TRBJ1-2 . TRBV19 TGTGCCAGTAGCCCAAAGGGGGTCGGCTATGGCTACACCTTC CASSPKGVGYGYTF
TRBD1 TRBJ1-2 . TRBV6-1 TGTGCCACATCCACCGGACAGGCCACAATCTTC CATSTGQATIF
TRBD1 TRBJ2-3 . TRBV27 TGTGCCAGCAGGACAACAGGGGCAGATACGCAGTATTTT CASRTTGADTQYF
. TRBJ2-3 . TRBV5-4 TGTGCCAGCAGCTTGGGATCAAGCGATACGCAGTATTTT CASSLGSSDTQYF
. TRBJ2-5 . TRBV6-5 TGTGCCGTTTGGTTGACTTCAGAGACCCAGTACTTC CAVWLTSETQYF
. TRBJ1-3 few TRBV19 TGTGCCAGTGCAGCTGGAAACACCATATATTTT CASAAGNTIYF
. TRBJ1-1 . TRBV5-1 TGCGCCAGCAAGAGCGGGCTACTCATGAACACTGAAGCTTTCTTT CASKSGLLMNTEAFF
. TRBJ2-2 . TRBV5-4 TGTGCCAGCAGCTTGGGGACAGCCGGGGAGCTGTTTTTT CASSLGTAGELFF
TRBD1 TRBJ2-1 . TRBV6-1 TGTGCCAGCATCACGGGAGGACAGGGGGCACATGAGCAGTTCTTC CASITGGQGAHEQFF
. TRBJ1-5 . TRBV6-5 TGTGCCAGCGGACTTAGCAATCAGCCCCAGCATTTT CASGLSNQPQHF
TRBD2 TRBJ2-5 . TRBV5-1 TGCGCCAGCAGCTTGGTCGGGGGGGTTCCAGAGACCCAGTACTTC CASSLVGGVPETQYF
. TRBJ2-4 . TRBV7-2 TGTGCCAGCAGCTCCGCGGGACTTCTAGCCAAAAACATTCAGTACTTC CASSSAGLLAKNIQYF
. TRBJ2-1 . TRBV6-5 TGTGCCAGCAGTTACGACACGACGCGACAGAAGTATGAGCAGTTCTTC CASSYDTTRQKYEQFF
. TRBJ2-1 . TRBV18 TGTGCCAGCTCACCACAGGGGAATGGGCAGTTCTTC CASSPQGNGQFF
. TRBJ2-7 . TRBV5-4 TGTGCCAGCAGCTTAACGATCGGCTCCTACGAGCAGTACTTC CASSLTIGSYEQYF
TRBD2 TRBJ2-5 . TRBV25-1 TGTGCCAGCAGCGATGGACTAGCGGGATTGGAGACCCAGTACTTC CASSDGLAGLETQYF
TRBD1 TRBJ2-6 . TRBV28 TGTGCCAGCAGTCTGTACAGGGGGCGGGCTGGGGCCAACGTCCTGACTTTC CASSLYRGRAGANVLTF
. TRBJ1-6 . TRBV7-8 TGTGCCAGCAGCTCCCCCGGGGGGAATTCACCCCTCCACTTT CASSSPGGNSPLHF
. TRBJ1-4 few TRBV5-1 TGCGCCAGCAGCTTGGAGTCGGGGGATGAAAAACTGTTTTTT CASSLESGDEKLFF
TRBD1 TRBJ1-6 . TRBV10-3 TGTGCCATCAGTGACCCCAAACAGGGGAAGGTGCTGAAGAAGAGGGTAGATAATTCACCCCTCCACTTT CAISDPKQGKVLKKRVDNSPLHF
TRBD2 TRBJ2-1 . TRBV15 TGTGCCACCAGCAGAGATGGACTAGCGGGAGCCTACAATGAGCAGTTCTTC CATSRDGLAGAYNEQFF
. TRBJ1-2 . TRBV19 TGTGCCAGTAGTATCGGAGGCAAGATCTATGGCTACACCTTC CASSIGGKIYGYTF
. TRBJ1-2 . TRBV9 TGTGCCAGCAGCGTAGATGAGGGAAAGGACTATGGCTACACCTTC CASSVDEGKDYGYTF
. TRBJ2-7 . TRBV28 TGTGCCAGCAGTTTAACTCGATTCTACGAGCAGTACTTC CASSLTRFYEQYF
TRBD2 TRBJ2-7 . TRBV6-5 TGTGCCAGCAGTTCGCCGGGACTAGCGACGCACGAGCAGTACTTC CASSSPGLATHEQYF
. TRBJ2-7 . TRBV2 TGTGCCAGCCAGAACCTAGGTAGGACCTACGAGCAGTACTTC CASQNLGRTYEQYF
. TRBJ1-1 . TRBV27 TGTGCCAGCAGTCACCCCAGTGGTGCAGGGAACACTGAAGCTTTCTTT CASSHPSGAGNTEAFF
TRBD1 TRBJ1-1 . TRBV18 TGTGCCAGCTCCCCGGGACAGGGGGGCACTGAAGCTTTCTTT CASSPGQGGTEAFF
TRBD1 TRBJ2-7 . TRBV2 TGTGCCAGCAGTGGGGGGAGGGACAGGGCCTACGAGCAGTACTTC CASSGGRDRAYEQYF
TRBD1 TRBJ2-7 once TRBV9 TGTGCCAGCAGCGGATCAGGGGGTCGGTTGGTCCACGAGCAGTACTTC CASSGSGGRLVHEQYF
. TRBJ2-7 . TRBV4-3 TGCGCCAGCAGCCAAGATAGGCGGAACTACGAGCAGTACTTC CASSQDRRNYEQYF
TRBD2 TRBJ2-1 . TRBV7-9 TGTGCCAGCAGCCTTAGCGTGGGGAGGGCCAGCGGTGAGCAGTTCTTC CASSLSVGRASGEQFF
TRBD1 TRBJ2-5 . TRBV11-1 TGTGCCAGCAGCCGACAGGGAGAGACCCAGTACTTC CASSRQGETQYF
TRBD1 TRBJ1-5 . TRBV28 TGTGCCAGCAGTCACAACAGGGGTCGGAGGGTCTTCGATCAGCCCCAGCATTTT CASSHNRGRRVFDQPQHF
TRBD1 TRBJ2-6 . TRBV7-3 TGTGCCAGCAGACATGACAGGGGAACTGGGGCCAACGTCCTGACTTTC CASRHDRGTGANVLTF
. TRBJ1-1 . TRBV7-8 TGTGCCAGCAGCTTAGGGGGCGGGGGAACTGAAGCTTTCTTT CASSLGGGGTEAFF
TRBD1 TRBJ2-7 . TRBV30 TGTGCCTGGAGTCGGGACAGGGGGTCCTACGAGCAGTACTTC CAWSRDRGSYEQYF
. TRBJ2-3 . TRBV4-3 TGCGCCAGCAGCCAAGAATTTACGGCAGGGGGGACAGATACGCAGTATTTT CASSQEFTAGGTDTQYF
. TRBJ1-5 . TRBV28 TGTGCCAGCATCTCCCTCGTCGAGAATTTT CASISLVENF
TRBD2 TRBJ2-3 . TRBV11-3 TGTGCCAGCAGCTTAATAGCGGGGGCGGGGGATACGCAGTATTTT CASSLIAGAGDTQYF
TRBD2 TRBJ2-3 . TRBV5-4 TGTGCCAGCACCTGGGGCGGGGGGGCCGTTCACACAGATACGCAGTATTTT CASTWGGGAVHTDTQYF
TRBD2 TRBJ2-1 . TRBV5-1 TGCGCCAGCAGCTTGGCCCAAGCGGGAGAGACCTACAATGAGCAGTTCTTC CASSLAQAGETYNEQFF
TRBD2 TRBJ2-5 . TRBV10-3 TGTGCCATCAGTGGTGGACTAGCGGGTTCCGGCCAGTACTTC CAISGGLAGSGQYF
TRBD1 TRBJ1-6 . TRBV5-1 TGCGCCAGCAGCTTGAGGGGACAGCTCTCCTATAATTCACCCCTCCACTTT CASSLRGQLSYNSPLHF
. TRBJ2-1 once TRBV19 TGTGCCAGTAGCCTAGAGAATGAGCAGTTCTTC CASSLENEQFF
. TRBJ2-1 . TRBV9 TGTGCCAGCACATGGGGGGGGCACAGTGACGGTGAGCAGTTCTTC CASTWGGHSDGEQFF
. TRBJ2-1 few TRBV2 TGTGCCAGCAGGCGAGGTGGGAGTACGAATGAGCAGTTCTTC CASRRGGSTNEQFF
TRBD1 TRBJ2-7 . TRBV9 TGTGCCAGCAGCGTAGATCCGGGACAGGGGGCCTCCTACGAGCAGTACTTC CASSVDPGQGASYEQYF
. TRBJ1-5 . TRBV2 TGTGCCAGCAGGGTGGACAGATCCAATCAGCCCCAGCATTTT CASRVDRSNQPQHF
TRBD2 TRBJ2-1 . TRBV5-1 TGCGCCAGCAGCTTAATACCGGGACTAGCGGGGTCAAACAATGAGCAGTTCTTC CASSLIPGLAGSNNEQFF
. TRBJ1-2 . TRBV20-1 TGCAGTGCTAGCTATGATGGCTACACCTTC CSASYDGYTF
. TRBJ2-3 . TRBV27 TGTGCCAGCAGGTTCAGGGGCCCAAGCACAGATACGCAGTATTTT CASRFRGPSTDTQYF
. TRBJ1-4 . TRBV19 TGTGCCAGTAGTATTGGGACACTAGGAGGTGAAAAACTGTTTTTT CASSIGTLGGEKLFF
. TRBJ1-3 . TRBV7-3 TGTGCCAGCAGCTTAGGAGGCGGTTTCGGAGGAAACACCATATATTTT CASSLGGGFGGNTIYF
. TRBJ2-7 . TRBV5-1 TGCGCCAGCAGCCGGGGGCTAGCGGAAACCTACGAGCAGTACTTC CASSRGLAETYEQYF
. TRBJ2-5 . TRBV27 TGTGCCAGCAGCCGCCCCGGGTACGTGGAGACCCAGTACTTC CASSRPGYVETQYF
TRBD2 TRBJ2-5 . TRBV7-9 TGTGCCAGCAGCTTAGGGGAGACTAGCTGGGTTTCCAAAGAGACCCAGTACTTC CASSLGETSWVSKETQYF
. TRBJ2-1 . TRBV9 TGTGCCAGCAGCGTAGGGGGGGTACGGGATGAGCAGTTCTTC CASSVGGVRDEQFF
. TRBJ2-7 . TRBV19 TGTGCCAGTACCTTTCTACGACAGTGGGGTTCGTACGAGCAGTACTTC CASTFLRQWGSYEQYF
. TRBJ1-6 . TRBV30 TGTGCCTGGACCAGGGGCGGTTCACCCCTCCACTTT CAWTRGGSPLHF